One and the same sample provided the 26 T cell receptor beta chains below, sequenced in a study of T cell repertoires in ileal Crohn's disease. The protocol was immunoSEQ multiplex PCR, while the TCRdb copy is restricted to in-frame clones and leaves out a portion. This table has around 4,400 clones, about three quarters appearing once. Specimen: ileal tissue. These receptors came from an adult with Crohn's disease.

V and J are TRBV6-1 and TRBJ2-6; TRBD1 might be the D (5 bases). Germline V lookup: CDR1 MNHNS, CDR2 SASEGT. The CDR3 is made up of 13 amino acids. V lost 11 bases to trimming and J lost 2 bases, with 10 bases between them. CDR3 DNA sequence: TGTGCCGTTACAGGTCCTGGGGCCAACGTCCTGACTTTC. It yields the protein CAVTGPGANVLTF.

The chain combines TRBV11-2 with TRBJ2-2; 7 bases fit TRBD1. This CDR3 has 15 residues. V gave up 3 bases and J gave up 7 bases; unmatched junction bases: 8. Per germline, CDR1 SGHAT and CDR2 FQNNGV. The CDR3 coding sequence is TGTGCCAGCAGCTTTGAAACCAGGGGGTTCGGGGAGCTGTTTTTT. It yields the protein CASSFETRGFGELFF.

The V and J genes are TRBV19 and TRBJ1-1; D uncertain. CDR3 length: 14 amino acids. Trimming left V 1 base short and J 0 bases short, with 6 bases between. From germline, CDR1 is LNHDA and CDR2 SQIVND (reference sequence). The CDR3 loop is CASSIGQLNTEAFF. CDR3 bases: TGTGCCAGTAGTATAGGGCAGTTGAACACTGAAGCTTTCTTT.

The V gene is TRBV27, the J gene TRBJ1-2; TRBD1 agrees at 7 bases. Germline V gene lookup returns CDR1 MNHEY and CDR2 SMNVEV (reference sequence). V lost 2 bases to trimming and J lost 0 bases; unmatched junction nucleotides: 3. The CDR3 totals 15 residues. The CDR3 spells CASSLRDSPNYGYTF. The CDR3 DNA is TGTGCCAGCAGTTTAAGGGACAGTCCTAACTATGGCTACACCTTC.

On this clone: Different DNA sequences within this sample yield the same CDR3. The CDR3 sequence: CASSSRDSANYGYTF. The CDR3 DNA is TGTGCCAGCAGTTCCCGGGACAGCGCTAACTATGGCTACACCTTC. The rearrangement joins TRBV11-2 to TRBJ1-2, with 7 bases identical to TRBD1. Trimming cost V 6 bases and J 0 bases; bases outside gene matches: 7. Germline V gives CDR1 SGHAT, CDR2 FQNNGV. The CDR3 is made up of 15 amino acids.

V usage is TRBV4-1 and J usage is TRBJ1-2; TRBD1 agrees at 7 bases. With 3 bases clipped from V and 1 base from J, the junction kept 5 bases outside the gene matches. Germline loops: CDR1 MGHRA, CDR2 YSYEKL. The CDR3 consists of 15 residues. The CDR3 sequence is CASSQGTVNNYGYTF. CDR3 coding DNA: TGCGCCAGCAGCCAGGGGACAGTTAATAACTATGGCTACACCTTC.

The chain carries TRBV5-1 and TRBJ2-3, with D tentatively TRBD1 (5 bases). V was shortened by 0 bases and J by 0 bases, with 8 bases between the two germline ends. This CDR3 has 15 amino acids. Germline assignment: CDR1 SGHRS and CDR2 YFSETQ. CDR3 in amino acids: CASSLGQTSTDTQYF. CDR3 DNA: TGCGCCAGCAGCTTGGGACAGACTAGCACAGATACGCAGTATTTT.

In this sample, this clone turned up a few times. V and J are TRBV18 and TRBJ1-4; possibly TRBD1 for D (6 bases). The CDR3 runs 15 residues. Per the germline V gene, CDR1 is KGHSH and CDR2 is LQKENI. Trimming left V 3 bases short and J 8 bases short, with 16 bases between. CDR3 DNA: TGTGCCAGCTCACCTCTCGGGGGGCTACGAGAAAAACTGTTTTTT. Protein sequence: CASSPLGGLREKLFF.

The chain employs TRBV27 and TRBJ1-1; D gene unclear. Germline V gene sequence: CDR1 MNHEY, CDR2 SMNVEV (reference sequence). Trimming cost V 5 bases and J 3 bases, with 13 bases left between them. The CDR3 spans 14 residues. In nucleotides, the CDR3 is TGTGCCAGCAGTCTAGCCTTGGGGTACACTGAAGCTTTCTTT. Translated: CASSLALGYTEAFF.

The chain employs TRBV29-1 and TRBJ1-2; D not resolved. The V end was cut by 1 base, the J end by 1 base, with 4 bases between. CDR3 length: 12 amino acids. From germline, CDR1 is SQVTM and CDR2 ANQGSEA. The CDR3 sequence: CSVEVVNYGYTF. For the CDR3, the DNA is TGCAGCGTTGAAGTCGTTAACTATGGCTACACCTTC.

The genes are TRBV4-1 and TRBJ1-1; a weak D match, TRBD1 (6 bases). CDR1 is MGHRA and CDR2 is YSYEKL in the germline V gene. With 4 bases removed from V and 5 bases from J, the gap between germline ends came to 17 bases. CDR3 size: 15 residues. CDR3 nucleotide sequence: TGCGCCAGCAGCCCGATACAGGGAACGGCTACTGAAGCTTTCTTT. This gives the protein CASSPIQGTATEAFF.

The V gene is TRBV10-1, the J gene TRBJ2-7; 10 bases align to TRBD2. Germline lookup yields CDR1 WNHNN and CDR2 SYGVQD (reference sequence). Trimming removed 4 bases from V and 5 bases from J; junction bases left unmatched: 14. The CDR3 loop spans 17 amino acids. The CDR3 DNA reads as TGCGCCAGCAGTGTGCGGTGGACTAGCGGTATTAGGGACGAGCAGTACTTC. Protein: CASSVRWTSGIRDEQYF.

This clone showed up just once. CDR3 protein: CASSVGQGGPGELFF. The CDR3 coding sequence is TGTGCCAGCAGCGTAGGCCAAGGGGGCCCCGGGGAGCTGTTTTTT. The chain employs TRBV7-6 and TRBJ2-2; 7 positions match TRBD1. Germline V gene lookup returns CDR1 SGHVS and CDR2 FNYEAQ. Trimming removed 5 bases from V and 6 bases from J; junction bases left unmatched: 9. The CDR3 extends over 15 amino acids.

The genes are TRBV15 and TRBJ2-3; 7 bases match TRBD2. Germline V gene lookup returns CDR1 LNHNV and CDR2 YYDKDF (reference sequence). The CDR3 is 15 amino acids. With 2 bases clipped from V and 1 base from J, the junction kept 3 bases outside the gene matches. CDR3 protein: CATSRSRGGTDTQYF. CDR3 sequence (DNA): TGTGCCACCAGCAGATCTCGGGGGGGCACAGATACGCAGTATTTT.

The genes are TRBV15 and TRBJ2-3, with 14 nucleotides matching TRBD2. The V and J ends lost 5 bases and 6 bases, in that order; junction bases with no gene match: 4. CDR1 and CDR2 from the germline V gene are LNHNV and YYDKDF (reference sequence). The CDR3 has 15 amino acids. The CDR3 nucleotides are TGTGCCACCAGCGGGGGACTAGCGGGAGTTGATACGCAGTATTTT. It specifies CATSGGLAGVDTQYF. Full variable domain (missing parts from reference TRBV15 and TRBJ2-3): DAMVIQNPRYQVTQFGKPVTLSCSQTLNHNVMYWYQQKSSQAPKLLFHYYDKDFNNEADTPDNFQSRRPNTSFCFLDIRSPGLGDTAMYLCATSGGLAGVDTQYFGPGTRLTVL.

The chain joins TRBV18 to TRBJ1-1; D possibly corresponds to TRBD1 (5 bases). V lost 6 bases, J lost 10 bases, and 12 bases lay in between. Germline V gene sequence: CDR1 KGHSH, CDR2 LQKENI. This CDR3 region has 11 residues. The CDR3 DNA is TGTGCCAGCTCGGCAGGGTTTGGAGCTTTCTTT. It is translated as CASSAGFGAFF.

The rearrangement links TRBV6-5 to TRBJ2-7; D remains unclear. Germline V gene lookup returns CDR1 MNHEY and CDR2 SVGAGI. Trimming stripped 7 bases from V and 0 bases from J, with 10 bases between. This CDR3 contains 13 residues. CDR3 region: CASTRSRSYEQYF. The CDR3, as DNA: TGTGCCAGCACCAGGTCACGCTCCTACGAGCAGTACTTC.

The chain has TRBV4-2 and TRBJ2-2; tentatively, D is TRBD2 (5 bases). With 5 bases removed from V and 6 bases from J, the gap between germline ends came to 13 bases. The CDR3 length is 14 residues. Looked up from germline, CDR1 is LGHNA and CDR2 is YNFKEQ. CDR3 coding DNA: TGTGCCAGCAGCTCCGGGGTGGCCGCCGGGGAGCTGTTTTTT. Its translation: CASSSGVAAGELFF.

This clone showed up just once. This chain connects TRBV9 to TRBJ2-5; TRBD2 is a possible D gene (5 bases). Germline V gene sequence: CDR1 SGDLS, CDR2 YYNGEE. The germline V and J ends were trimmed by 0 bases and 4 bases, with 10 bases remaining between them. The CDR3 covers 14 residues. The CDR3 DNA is TGTGCCAGCAGCGTAGTGAGGGATGCAGAGACCCAGTACTTC. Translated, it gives CASSVVRDAETQYF. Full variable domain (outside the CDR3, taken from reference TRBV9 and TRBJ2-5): DSGVTQTPKHLITATGQRVTLRCSPRSGDLSVYWYQQSLDQGLQFLIQYYNGEERAKGNILERFSAQQFPDLHSELNLSSLELGDSALYFCASSVVRDAETQYFGPGTRLLVL.

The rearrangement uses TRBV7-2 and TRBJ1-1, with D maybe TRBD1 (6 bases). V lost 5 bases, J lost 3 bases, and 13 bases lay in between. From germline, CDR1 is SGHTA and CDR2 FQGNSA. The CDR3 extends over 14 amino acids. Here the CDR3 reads CASSPGTPYTEAFF. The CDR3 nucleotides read TGTGCCAGCAGCCCCGGGACACCGTACACTGAAGCTTTCTTT.

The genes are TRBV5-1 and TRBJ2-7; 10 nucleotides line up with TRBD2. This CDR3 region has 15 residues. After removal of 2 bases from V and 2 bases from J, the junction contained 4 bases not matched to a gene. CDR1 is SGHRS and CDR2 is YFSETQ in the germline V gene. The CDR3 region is CASSFSGGKPYEQYF. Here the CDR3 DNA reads TGCGCCAGCAGCTTTAGCGGGGGGAAACCCTACGAGCAGTACTTC.

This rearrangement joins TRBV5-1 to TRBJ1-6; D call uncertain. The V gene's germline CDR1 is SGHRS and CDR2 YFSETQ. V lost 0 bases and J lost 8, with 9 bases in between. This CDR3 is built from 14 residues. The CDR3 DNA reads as TGCGCCAGCAGCTTGGGCCTAGCTGATTCACCCCTCCACTTT. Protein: CASSLGLADSPLHF.

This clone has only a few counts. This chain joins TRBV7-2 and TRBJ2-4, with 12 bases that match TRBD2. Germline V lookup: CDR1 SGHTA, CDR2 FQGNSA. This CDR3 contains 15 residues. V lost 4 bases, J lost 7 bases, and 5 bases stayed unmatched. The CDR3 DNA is TGTGCCAGCAGCTCGACTAGCGGGAGCCAGAACATTCAGTACTTC. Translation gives CASSSTSGSQNIQYF.

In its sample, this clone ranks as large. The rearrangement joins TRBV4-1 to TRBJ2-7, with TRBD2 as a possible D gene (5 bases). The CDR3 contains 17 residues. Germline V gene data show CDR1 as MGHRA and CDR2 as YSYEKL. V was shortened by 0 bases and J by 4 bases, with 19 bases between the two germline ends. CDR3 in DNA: TGCGCCAGCAGCCAAGAAAGAGCGGCGGCATCCCCTTACGAGCAGTACTTC. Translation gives CASSQERAAASPYEQYF.

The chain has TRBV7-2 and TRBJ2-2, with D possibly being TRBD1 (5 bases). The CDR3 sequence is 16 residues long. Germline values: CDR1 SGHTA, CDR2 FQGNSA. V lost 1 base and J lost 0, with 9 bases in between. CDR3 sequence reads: CASSLEGQANTGELFF. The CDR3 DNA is TGTGCCAGCAGCTTAGAAGGACAAGCGAACACCGGGGAGCTGTTTTTT.

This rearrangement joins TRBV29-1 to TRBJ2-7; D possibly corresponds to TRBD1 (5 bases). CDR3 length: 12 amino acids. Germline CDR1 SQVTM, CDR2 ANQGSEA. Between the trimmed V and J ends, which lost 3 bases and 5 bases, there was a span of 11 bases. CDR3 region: CSVDPGNNEQYF. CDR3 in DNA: TGCAGCGTTGATCCAGGGAACAACGAGCAGTACTTC.